Below, 5 T cell receptor beta chains from the same sample are listed, as sequenced in a study of PD-1 blockade in mismatch repair-deficient tumors. Sample time point: roughly 10-day in vitro stimulation with candidate neoantigen peptide 7. No antigen is known for these receptors. The protocol was immunoSEQ multiplex PCR, while the TCRdb copy is restricted to in-frame clones and leaves out a portion. The data hold nearly 9,000 clones, with 75% to 90% observed a single time. This specimen was cells cultured in vitro, taken from a patient treated with pembrolizumab. These receptors originate from an adult with mismatch repair-deficient cancer.

This chain connects TRBV28 to TRBJ1-6, with a possible D match to TRBD1 (6 bases). There are 15 residues in the CDR3. V lost 6 bases, J lost 7 bases, and 16 bases lay in between. CDR1 and CDR2 (germline): MDHEN, SYDVKM. CDR3 residues: CASRPGQLTNSPLHF. The CDR3, as DNA: TGTGCCAGCAGACCAGGACAGTTAACAAATTCACCCCTCCACTTT.

The CDR3 DNA sequence: TGCGCCAGCAGCTTAGACGGGAACACCGGGGAGCTGTTTTTT. As protein: CASSLDGNTGELFF. V is TRBV5-1 and J is TRBJ2-2; the D is unclear. The length of the CDR3 is 14 residues. Trimming stripped 2 bases from V and 1 base from J, with 6 bases between. Germline V gene sequence: CDR1 SGHRS, CDR2 YFSETQ.

This clone was observed a few times. Written as DNA, the CDR3 is TGTGCCAGCAGCCCGCGGACTAGCGGGAGGCTCCCCAATGAGCAGTTCTTC. It translates to CASSPRTSGRLPNEQFF. The V call is TRBV14, the J call TRBJ2-1, with TRBD2 matching over 14 bases. Germline loops: CDR1 SGHDN, CDR2 FVKESK. CDR3 length: 17 amino acids. Trimming took 4 bases from V and 6 from J; bases not matched to a gene: 8.

The genes are TRBV18 and TRBJ2-5, with D possibly matching TRBD1 (5 bases). Trimming stripped 2 bases from V and 2 bases from J, with 6 bases between. The CDR3 is made up of 13 amino acids. Germline V gene lookup returns CDR1 KGHSH and CDR2 LQKENI. The CDR3 loop is CASSPRQQETQYF. CDR3 bases: TGTGCCAGCTCACCAAGACAGCAAGAGACCCAGTACTTC.

This chain uses TRBV30 with TRBJ2-7, with 9 nucleotides matching TRBD1. J gave up 1 base and V 1 base, and 5 bases lay outside the gene matches. Germline CDR1 GTSNPN, CDR2 SVGIG (reference sequence). The length of the CDR3 is 15 residues. Here the CDR3 DNA reads TGTGCCTGGAGTGAAGGACAGGGGTCATCCTACGAGCAGTACTTC. Translated, it gives CAWSEGQGSSYEQYF. Full variable domain (rest looked up from reference TRBV30 and TRBJ2-7): SQTIHQWPATLVQPVGSPLSLECTVEGTSNPNLYWYRQAAGRGLQLLFYSVGIGQISSEVPQNLSASRPQDRQFILSSKKLLLSDSGFYLCAWSEGQGSSYEQYFGPGTRLTVT.